This passage covers 5 T cell receptor beta chains from one sample sequenced in a study of blood T cell repertoires in COVID-19. Sequencing was performed with immunoSEQ multiplex PCR; in TCRdb, only in-frame clones are kept and a portion is missing. The table lists approximately 97,000 clones, 81% of them singletons, with around 4.5% in the top ten. The sequenced sample was peripheral blood. These TCRs come from a man between 60 and 70 years old with acute or convalescent COVID-19.

This clone was detected once. This rearrangement joins TRBV15 to TRBJ2-5, with D possibly TRBD2 on 6 matching bases. The germline CDR1 and CDR2 sequences are LNHNV and YYDKDF (reference sequence). V was cut by 4 bases and J by 2 bases, with 11 bases left in between. The length of the CDR3 is 14 residues. The CDR3 coding sequence is TGTGCCACCAGCATGAGCGGGCAACAAGAGACCCAGTACTTC. This gives the protein CATSMSGQQETQYF.

This chain uses TRBV5-3 with TRBJ1-6; 7 bases are a match to TRBD1. TRBV5-3 is an ORF, and what it does is uncertain. The CDR3 runs to 17 residues. The V gene end was trimmed by 1 base and the J gene end by 8 bases; junction bases not matched to a gene: 12. CDR3 sequence reads: CARSLWPNDREHSPLHF. Written as DNA, the CDR3 is TGTGCCAGAAGCTTGTGGCCCAACGACAGGGAACATTCACCCCTCCACTTT.

The V and J genes are TRBV5-1 and TRBJ2-7, with 8 bases identical to TRBD1. The trim removed 3 bases at V and 1 base at J, leaving 3 bases unmatched. Per the germline V gene, CDR1 is SGHRS and CDR2 is YFSETQ. The CDR3 is 14 residues long. CDR3 residues: CASSSNRGSYEQYF. The CDR3 nucleotides read TGCGCCAGCAGCTCGAACAGGGGGTCCTACGAGCAGTACTTC.

As concerns this clone: Being one base from a much bigger clone, this may be a read error. The rearrangement uses TRBV12-3 or TRBV12-4 and TRBJ1-1; D call uncertain. CDR3 length: 12 residues. V lost 5 bases to trimming and J lost 0 bases, with 4 bases between them. CDR3 sequence reads: CASSPVNTEAFF. The DNA of the CDR3 is TGTGCCAGCAGTCCAGTGAACACTGAAGCTTTCTTT.

This clone came up a few times. The CDR3 loop reads CATSDPSGRSTDTQYF. The CDR3 DNA follows: TGTGCCACCAGTGACCCTAGCGGGAGGAGCACAGATACGCAGTATTTT. This chain connects TRBV24-1 to TRBJ2-3; 11 bases are a match to TRBD2. V lost 4 bases to trimming and J lost 0 bases; unmatched junction nucleotides: 2. The CDR3 contains 16 residues. CDR1 and CDR2 from the germline V gene are KGHDR and SFDVKD.